A single sample is the source of the 3 T cell receptor beta chains below, sequenced in a study of T cells in Graves' hyperthyroidism and ophthalmopathy. RNA transcripts served as the template for amplifying TCR beta CDR3 regions. Initially, a first-round RT-PCR of the TCR CDR3 employed the HTBI primer set. Each CDR3 protein is one row after TCRdb ran MiXCR on the multiplex PCR reads. The sample has hundreds of thousands of distinct CDR3 sequences, about 15% seen once. The source material was blood. Receptor source: a woman aged 55-69 years with Graves' ophthalmopathy.

The chain combines TRBV20-1 with TRBJ1-1, with D unclear. V lost 1 base and J 1 base, leaving 10 bases between the germline ends. The CDR3 consists of 14 residues. Germline V lookup: CDR1 DFQATT, CDR2 SNEGSKA (reference sequence). The DNA of the CDR3 is TGCAGTGCTAGAGTTGGCGGACCGAACACTGAAGCTTTCTTT. As protein: CSARVGGPNTEAFF.

The V gene is TRBV6-5, the J gene TRBJ1-4; a weak D match, TRBD1 (6 bases). Germline V CDR1 and CDR2: MNHEY, SVGAGI. CDR3 length: 15 residues. Trimming removed 3 bases at V and 7 bases at J, with 15 bases between. The CDR3 spells CASSYTWGATEKLFF. The CDR3 DNA sequence: TGTGCCAGCAGTTATACTTGGGGGGCAACTGAAAAACTGTTTTTT.

This clonotype was observed many times. The chain uses TRBV20-1 and TRBJ1-2; TRBD1 aligns across 9 bases. This CDR3 spans 13 amino acids. With 7 bases clipped from V and 8 bases from J, the junction kept 11 bases outside the gene matches. The V gene's germline CDR1 is DFQATT and CDR2 SNEGSKA (reference sequence). CDR3 in DNA: TGCAGTGGTAGCCTGGGACAGGGCGAAGGCTACACCTTC. Amino acids: CSGSLGQGEGYTF.